The source of this T cell receptor beta chain is a study of T cells in Graves' hyperthyroidism and ophthalmopathy. Overall study findings and caveats: Among thyroid clonotypes expanded above 0.001, most also appeared in blood.

This clonotype has a count of ten or more. Its antigen is undetermined. TCR beta CDR3 regions were amplified from RNA. First-round RT-PCR targeting the TCR CDR3 was performed with the HTBI primer set. TCRdb ran MiXCR on the multiplex PCR reads and lists one entry per CDR3 protein. There are hundreds of thousands of distinct CDR3 sequences in the sample; around 14% occur only once, and under 7% lies in the top ten. The source material was blood. The TCR originated in a woman in her twenties or thirties with Graves' hyperthyroidism that later progressed to Graves' ophthalmopathy.

In DNA form, the CDR3 reads TGCGCCTCCCTCAGGGTTCGCTACGAGCAGTACTTC. This sequence encodes CASLRVRYEQYF. This chain links TRBV5-1 with TRBJ2-7; tentatively, D is TRBD1 (5 bases). Trimming removed 10 bases at V and 3 bases at J, with 14 bases between. The CDR3 loop spans 12 amino acids. Looked up from germline, CDR1 is SGHRS and CDR2 is YFSETQ. Variable domain in full (rest from reference TRBV5-1 and TRBJ2-7): KAGVTQTPRYLIKTRGQQVTLSCSPISGHRSVSWYQQTPGQGLQFLFEYFSETQRNKGNFPGRFSGRQFSNSRSEMNVSTLELGDSALYLCASLRVRYEQYFGPGTRLTVT.